This is a list of T cell receptor beta chains from one sample in a study of T cell responses to AZD1222 COVID-19 vaccine. Repertoires were generated with immunoSEQ multiplex PCR, while TCRdb's copy carries only in-frame clones and drops some. Of roughly 92,000 clones listed, nearly 90% are singletons. Source: peripheral blood, taken on day 0 of AZD1222 vaccination. These receptors were taken from an adult in good health. Both conserved end residues are trimmed from each CDR3. Each record gives: D gene, J gene, V gene, CDR3 length, CDR3 protein. A D gene is named only where the DNA matches it firmly.

d_call: .
j_call: TRBJ2-1
v_call: TRBV24-1
cdr3_length: 11
cdr3_aa: ATSDFWGHEQF

d_call: .
j_call: TRBJ1-2
v_call: TRBV14
cdr3_length: 10
cdr3_aa: ASSILGYGYT

d_call: TRBD2
j_call: TRBJ2-3
v_call: TRBV2
cdr3_length: 13
cdr3_aa: ASRPAGAVTDTQY

d_call: .
j_call: TRBJ2-7
v_call: TRBV19
cdr3_length: 12
cdr3_aa: ASSTLTGAYEQY

d_call: .
j_call: TRBJ2-2
v_call: TRBV7-3
cdr3_length: 9
cdr3_aa: ASSLGRELF

d_call: .
j_call: TRBJ1-2
v_call: TRBV5-6
cdr3_length: 11
cdr3_aa: ASSLASGLGYT

d_call: TRBD2
j_call: TRBJ2-7
v_call: TRBV6-2/TRBV6-3
cdr3_length: 17
cdr3_aa: ASSPPAGGGTSGTYEQY

d_call: .
j_call: TRBJ1-5
v_call: TRBV20-1
cdr3_length: 11
cdr3_aa: SASDRPTQPQH

d_call: .
j_call: TRBJ1-2
v_call: TRBV9
cdr3_length: 13
cdr3_aa: ASSVGKGLAYGYT

d_call: .
j_call: TRBJ2-3
v_call: TRBV11-3
cdr3_length: 11
cdr3_aa: ASSPSSTDTQY

d_call: TRBD2
j_call: TRBJ2-2
v_call: TRBV9
cdr3_length: 13
cdr3_aa: ASSVATGGTGELF

d_call: .
j_call: TRBJ2-7
v_call: TRBV5-1
cdr3_length: 10
cdr3_aa: ASSSRDDEQY

d_call: .
j_call: TRBJ1-1
v_call: TRBV7-2
cdr3_length: 11
cdr3_aa: ASSLAGDTEAF

d_call: .
j_call: TRBJ1-6
v_call: TRBV13
cdr3_length: 14
cdr3_aa: ASSQVEGRLKSPLH

d_call: .
j_call: TRBJ1-4
v_call: TRBV19
cdr3_length: 11
cdr3_aa: ASRGRPNEKLF

d_call: .
j_call: TRBJ1-2
v_call: TRBV2
cdr3_length: 11
cdr3_aa: ASSEGHQYGYT

d_call: .
j_call: TRBJ2-6
v_call: TRBV4-1
cdr3_length: 15
cdr3_aa: ASSHPDREAGANVLT

d_call: .
j_call: TRBJ2-2
v_call: TRBV9
cdr3_length: 13
cdr3_aa: ASSVTRAGTGELF

d_call: TRBD2
j_call: TRBJ2-5
v_call: TRBV5-4
cdr3_length: 15
cdr3_aa: ASSLGLAGGTRETQY

d_call: .
j_call: TRBJ1-5
v_call: TRBV7-2
cdr3_length: 11
cdr3_aa: ASSLAADQPQH

d_call: .
j_call: TRBJ1-1
v_call: TRBV5-1
cdr3_length: 11
cdr3_aa: ASSNGPSTEAF

d_call: TRBD1
j_call: TRBJ2-7
v_call: TRBV27
cdr3_length: 12
cdr3_aa: ASSSSRTGIEQY

d_call: TRBD1
j_call: TRBJ1-1
v_call: TRBV5-1
cdr3_length: 12
cdr3_aa: ASSFGGGLPEAF

d_call: .
j_call: TRBJ2-1
v_call: TRBV11-3
cdr3_length: 13
cdr3_aa: ASSLASSAYNEQF

d_call: .
j_call: TRBJ2-6
v_call: TRBV9
cdr3_length: 19
cdr3_aa: ASSVDPLATELKAGANVLT

d_call: .
j_call: TRBJ1-6
v_call: TRBV6-5
cdr3_length: 13
cdr3_aa: ASSYGSGPNSPLH

d_call: .
j_call: TRBJ1-2
v_call: TRBV24-1
cdr3_length: 10
cdr3_aa: ATSDTSYGYT

d_call: .
j_call: TRBJ2-7
v_call: TRBV29-1
cdr3_length: 11
cdr3_aa: SVEATEGYEQY

d_call: .
j_call: TRBJ1-5
v_call: TRBV19
cdr3_length: 13
cdr3_aa: ASSIGKLGNQPQH

d_call: TRBD2
j_call: TRBJ2-5
v_call: TRBV3-1/TRBV3-2
cdr3_length: 13
cdr3_aa: ASTRLAGPGETQY

d_call: .
j_call: TRBJ1-6
v_call: TRBV11-2
cdr3_length: 13
cdr3_aa: ASSLDSSYNSPLH

d_call: .
j_call: TRBJ1-2
v_call: TRBV5-1
cdr3_length: 12
cdr3_aa: ASSLVEGTYGYT

d_call: TRBD1
j_call: TRBJ1-3
v_call: TRBV6-2/TRBV6-3
cdr3_length: 16
cdr3_aa: ASSYSTAGQASGNTIY

d_call: .
j_call: TRBJ1-5
v_call: TRBV9
cdr3_length: 13
cdr3_aa: ASSVLGESNQPQH

d_call: TRBD2
j_call: TRBJ2-1
v_call: TRBV2
cdr3_length: 12
cdr3_aa: ASKPLAGGNEQF

d_call: TRBD2
j_call: TRBJ2-3
v_call: TRBV6-4
cdr3_length: 14
cdr3_aa: ASSDSASGGRDTQY

d_call: TRBD1
j_call: TRBJ1-1
v_call: TRBV12-5
cdr3_length: 14
cdr3_aa: ASGLGQGAPNTEAF

d_call: TRBD2
j_call: TRBJ2-2
v_call: TRBV7-2
cdr3_length: 12
cdr3_aa: ASSPWTSGGELF

d_call: .
j_call: TRBJ1-4
v_call: TRBV5-4
cdr3_length: 12
cdr3_aa: ASSLSKPNEKLF

d_call: TRBD2
j_call: TRBJ2-5
v_call: TRBV7-2
cdr3_length: 12
cdr3_aa: ASSSGGVQETQY

d_call: .
j_call: TRBJ1-2
v_call: TRBV7-2
cdr3_length: 11
cdr3_aa: ASSLTGTYGYT

d_call: .
j_call: TRBJ2-7
v_call: TRBV6-2/TRBV6-3
cdr3_length: 12
cdr3_aa: ASSYGGPSYEQY

d_call: TRBD2
j_call: TRBJ2-1
v_call: TRBV2
cdr3_length: 13
cdr3_aa: ARTPGLAARDEQF

d_call: .
j_call: TRBJ1-1
v_call: TRBV9
cdr3_length: 10
cdr3_aa: ASSVAQDPPF

d_call: .
j_call: TRBJ1-1
v_call: TRBV6-5
cdr3_length: 11
cdr3_aa: ASSRDRLEGAF

d_call: .
j_call: TRBJ1-2
v_call: TRBV5-4
cdr3_length: 12
cdr3_aa: ASSSETRIYGYT

d_call: .
j_call: TRBJ2-1
v_call: TRBV5-4
cdr3_length: 13
cdr3_aa: ASSLDGGSYNEQF

d_call: TRBD1
j_call: TRBJ1-1
v_call: TRBV18
cdr3_length: 15
cdr3_aa: ASSPGKGQGARTEAF

d_call: .
j_call: TRBJ2-2
v_call: TRBV7-2
cdr3_length: 13
cdr3_aa: ASSLGVGADGELF

d_call: .
j_call: TRBJ1-1
v_call: TRBV7-9
cdr3_length: 12
cdr3_aa: ASSLQGLVTEAF

d_call: .
j_call: TRBJ2-7
v_call: TRBV12-3/TRBV12-4
cdr3_length: 9
cdr3_aa: ASSHTYEQY

d_call: .
j_call: TRBJ2-7
v_call: TRBV7-2
cdr3_length: 12
cdr3_aa: ASSLARQNYEQY

d_call: .
j_call: TRBJ1-2
v_call: TRBV6-5
cdr3_length: 11
cdr3_aa: ASSYSGVRMYT

d_call: .
j_call: TRBJ1-1
v_call: TRBV12-2
cdr3_length: 13
cdr3_aa: ASRLVLRGRTEAF

d_call: .
j_call: TRBJ2-3
v_call: TRBV5-1
cdr3_length: 13
cdr3_aa: ASSLVGGVTDTQY

d_call: TRBD1
j_call: TRBJ1-1
v_call: TRBV6-5
cdr3_length: 14
cdr3_aa: ASSYTWGQMNTEAF

d_call: TRBD2
j_call: TRBJ2-7
v_call: TRBV19
cdr3_length: 20
cdr3_aa: ASSMMGTAGVTWRRRGYEQY

d_call: .
j_call: TRBJ2-7
v_call: TRBV4-3
cdr3_length: 12
cdr3_aa: ASSQDWVAYEQY

d_call: .
j_call: TRBJ2-7
v_call: TRBV7-9
cdr3_length: 11
cdr3_aa: ASSSRGLDEQY